This T cell receptor (beta chain) was captured by sequencing in a study of spatial heterogeneity in lung cancer. About the research overall: Detection consistently captured more beta-chain sequences than alpha-chain sequences.

This clonotype was recorded at least ten times. Its antigen is unidentified. V lost 6 bases and J lost 3, with 18 bases in between. The CDR3 totals 15 residues. Time point reported: sample taken at primary tumor resection. Extraction of whole RNA from tumor, nontumor lung or frozen PBMC preceded unsorted sequencing. Donation came from 70 or so patients with untreated early-stage non-small cell lung cancer. Each TCR cDNA molecule bore a unique molecular identifier. MiXCR was run by TCRdb on the 5' RACE reads, yielding one entry per CDR3 protein. The sample has around 25,000 distinct CDR3 sequences, roughly 13% seen once. General observations from the study: Expanded tumor TCRs that were ubiquitous appeared in blood more at resection than follow-up.

This chain links TRBV12-3 or TRBV12-4 with TRBJ2-7; D not certain. The specimen was PBMCs, collected at surgery. This TCR was recovered from a female donor with early-stage non-small cell lung cancer. The chain's CDR3 is CASSPHAKAIYEQYF. CDR3 DNA sequence: TGTGCCAGCAGCCCACATGCGAAGGCGATCTACGAGCAGTACTTC.